The 27 T cell receptor beta chains reported below all come from one sample, sequenced in a study of T cells after posttransplantation cyclophosphamide. Methotrexate plus calcineurin inhibitor accompanied controls' myeloablative marrow transplants; sampling was 1 year later. Measured with immunoSEQ multiplex PCR; TCRdb has only the in-frame clones, and not every one. The table shows about 9,900 clones, with around nine tenths occurring only once. The sample here was PBMCs, taken after an allogeneic stem cell transplant with a calcineurin inhibitor and methotrexate. These receptors originate from a young adult male patient who received an allogeneic stem cell transplant from an unrelated donor, was CMV-positive, and had no GVHD. Among the T cells, some may be from the graft donor.

The chain links TRBV7-9 to TRBJ2-1; 7 bases match TRBD2. Germline trimming cut 5 bases from V and 9 bases from J; bases unmatched to any gene: 10. Per the germline V gene, CDR1 is SEHNR and CDR2 is FQNEAQ (reference sequence). The CDR3 has 14 residues. The CDR3 loop reads CASSPWGEGSEQFF. CDR3 sequence (DNA): TGTGCCAGCAGCCCTTGGGGGGAGGGCTCTGAGCAGTTCTTC.

This sequence joins TRBV9 and TRBJ2-1, with D maybe TRBD2 (6 bases). The germline CDR1 and CDR2 sequences are SGDLS and YYNGEE. This CDR3 has 17 residues. V lost 0 bases and J lost 0, with 13 bases in between. DNA for the CDR3: TGTGCCAGCAGCGTAGCTCGGGGAGCGGGCTCCTACAATGAGCAGTTCTTC. Protein: CASSVARGAGSYNEQFF.

The chain links TRBV5-1 to TRBJ2-7, with 13 bases lining up with TRBD2. J lost 6 bases, V lost 7 bases, and 4 bases had no gene match. The CDR3 is 13 residues long. Germline CDR1 and CDR2: SGHRS and YFSETQ. The CDR3 region has the DNA TGCGCCAGCCAACTAGCGGGAGGGTCCGAGCAGTACTTC. Protein: CASQLAGGSEQYF.

The V gene is TRBV29-1, the J gene TRBJ2-2; a weak D match, TRBD2 (5 bases). CDR1 is SQVTM, CDR2 ANQGSEA, per germline. Trimming took off 4 bases at V and 4 bases at J, with 7 bases between the two ends. This CDR3 contains 12 residues. CDR3 sequence: CSVGERTGELFF. DNA of the CDR3: TGCAGCGTTGGGGAGCGCACCGGGGAGCTGTTTTTT.

The rearrangement uses TRBV6-5 and TRBJ2-3, with D hard to call. CDR3 length: 13 residues. Trimming left V 7 bases short and J 0 bases short, with 8 bases between. The germline gives CDR1 MNHEY, CDR2 SVGAGI. Written as DNA, the CDR3 is TGTGCCAGCAAAATCTCTAGCACAGATACGCAGTATTTT. Its translation is CASKISSTDTQYF.

This clone was detected a few times. The rearrangement links TRBV6-6 to TRBJ2-3; the D gene is possibly TRBD2 (5 bases). With 7 bases removed from V and 4 bases from J, the gap between germline ends came to 21 bases. There are 16 residues in the CDR3. Germline-derived CDR1 and CDR2 are MNHNY and SVGAGI (reference sequence). CDR3 DNA sequence: TGTGCCAGCACCTACAATCTCGGACTGGTCTCAGATACGCAGTATTTT. Translating gives CASTYNLGLVSDTQYF.

This clone was seen only a few times. The CDR3 loop is CAISESLGTSGRRYEQYF. In DNA, the CDR3 is TGTGCCATCAGTGAGTCGTTAGGGACTAGCGGGAGACGGTACGAGCAGTACTTC. The rearrangement links TRBV10-3 to TRBJ2-7; the match to TRBD2 covers 14 bases. The V gene's germline CDR1 is ENHRY and CDR2 SYGVKD. The V segment lost 0 bases and the J segment 4 bases; nucleotides outside the gene matches: 8. This CDR3 region has 18 residues.

The rearrangement uses TRBV6-5 and TRBJ2-1; the match to TRBD1 covers 7 bases. The J segment lost 10 bases and the V segment lost 0 bases, leaving 9 bases of the junction unmatched. This CDR3 region has 15 residues. Germline assignment: CDR1 MNHEY and CDR2 SVGAGI. CDR3 in DNA: TGTGCCAGCAGTTACTCGATGACAGGGTCCCACGAGCAGTTCTTC. It translates to CASSYSMTGSHEQFF.

The chain couples TRBV4-2 to TRBJ2-2, with 9 bases lining up with TRBD2. The CDR3 is 15 residues long. CDR1 LGHNA and CDR2 YNFKEQ come from the germline V gene. The V segment lost 1 base and the J segment 3 bases; nucleotides outside the gene matches: 0. CDR3 in amino acids: CASSQGTSDTGELFF. CDR3 bases: TGTGCCAGCAGCCAAGGGACTAGCGACACCGGGGAGCTGTTTTTT.

This chain links TRBV5-6 with TRBJ1-2; D perhaps matches TRBD1 (5 bases). Trimming shortened V by 0 bases and J by 4 bases, and 13 bases separated the two germline ends. The CDR3 has 15 amino acids. CDR1 and CDR2 from the germline V gene are SGHDT and YYEEEE. The CDR3 DNA is TGTGCCAGCAGCTTGGGAGCAGGGATGGCCTATGGCTACACCTTC. It translates to CASSLGAGMAYGYTF.

V and J are TRBV5-1 and TRBJ1-3; a possible D gene is TRBD1 (6 bases). Between the trimmed V and J ends, which lost 5 bases and 8 bases, there was a span of 14 bases. The CDR3 has 13 amino acids. Germline assignment: CDR1 SGHRS and CDR2 YFSETQ. The CDR3 here is CASRDSLMDTIYF. The CDR3 nucleotides are TGCGCCAGCAGGGACAGCCTAATGGACACCATATATTTT. Variable domain in full (rest from reference TRBV5-1 and TRBJ1-3): KAGVTQTPRYLIKTRGQQVTLSCSPISGHRSVSWYQQTPGQGLQFLFEYFSETQRNKGNFPGRFSGRQFSNSRSEMNVSTLELGDSALYLCASRDSLMDTIYFGEGSWLTVV.

This chain uses TRBV7-8 with TRBJ2-2; 12 nucleotides match TRBD2. The germline CDR1 and CDR2 sequences are SGHVS and FQNEAQ. The CDR3 is 16 residues long. J was trimmed by 3 bases and V by 4 bases; bases with no gene match: 3. CDR3 protein: CASSSGTSGYTGELFF. For the CDR3, the DNA is TGTGCCAGCAGCTCCGGGACTAGCGGGTACACCGGGGAGCTGTTTTTT. The full variable domain, its missing parts supplied by reference TRBV7-8 and TRBJ2-2, is GAGVSQSPRYKVAKRGQDVALRCDPISGHVSLFWYQQALGQGPEFLTYFQNEAQLDKSGLPSDRFFAERPEGSVSTLKIQRTQQEDSAVYLCASSSGTSGYTGELFFGEGSRLTVL.

The chain recombines TRBV6-5 with TRBJ1-1, with 10 bases lining up with TRBD1. V was pared by 5 bases and J by 6 bases, with 6 bases of the junction left unmatched. This CDR3 is built from 14 residues. Germline V CDR1 and CDR2: MNHEY, SVGAGI. CDR3 in amino acids: CASSLAGTGAEAFF. The CDR3 nucleotides are TGTGCCAGCAGTCTCGCCGGGACAGGGGCTGAAGCTTTCTTT.

The chain links TRBV9 to TRBJ2-1; 8 bases align to TRBD2. V lost 5 bases, J lost 10 bases, and 2 bases stayed unmatched. The CDR3 runs to 11 residues. Germline-derived CDR1 and CDR2 are SGDLS and YYNGEE. This chain's CDR3 is CASSSSGEQFF. The CDR3 DNA follows: TGTGCCAGCAGTTCTAGCGGGGAGCAGTTCTTC. Complete variable domain (other parts from reference TRBV9 and TRBJ2-1): DSGVTQTPKHLITATGQRVTLRCSPRSGDLSVYWYQQSLDQGLQFLIQYYNGEERAKGNILERFSAQQFPDLHSELNLSSLELGDSALYFCASSSSGEQFFGPGTRLTVL.

The chain joins TRBV4-3 to TRBJ2-5, with D possibly TRBD1 on 5 matching bases. The CDR3 consists of 13 residues. Germline CDR1 reads LGHNA; CDR2 reads YSLEER. Between the trimmed V and J ends, which lost 5 bases and 3 bases, there was a span of 10 bases. CDR3 protein: CASSFRQKETQYF. CDR3 sequence (DNA): TGCGCCAGCAGCTTCCGACAGAAAGAGACCCAGTACTTC.

V is TRBV6-1 and J is TRBJ1-4, with a possible D match to TRBD1 (5 bases). There are 14 residues in the CDR3. V dropped 8 bases and J dropped 5 bases, with 15 bases sitting between them. CDR1 and CDR2 from the germline V gene are MNHNS and SASEGT. Here the CDR3 DNA reads TGTGCCAGCTCGGGCGGGGCTACCAATGAAAAACTGTTTTTT. It specifies CASSGGATNEKLFF.

The genes are TRBV7-3 and TRBJ1-2; weak D call: TRBD1 (5 bases). CDR1 SGHTA and CDR2 FQGTGA come from the germline V gene. The CDR3 consists of 18 residues. Trimming cost V 5 bases and J 3 bases, with 25 bases left between them. The CDR3 protein is CASSPESRQQSGHYGYTF. DNA of the CDR3: TGTGCCAGCAGCCCCGAATCTAGACAGCAATCGGGCCACTATGGCTACACCTTC.

This CDR3 is CASSDPGQGAGELFF. CDR3 DNA: TGTGCCAGCAGTGATCCGGGACAGGGGGCCGGGGAGCTGTTTTTT. The rearrangement uses TRBV25-1 and TRBJ2-2; TRBD1 matches 11 bases. This CDR3 is 15 amino acids long. Germline V lookup: CDR1 MGHDK, CDR2 SYGVNS. With 3 bases clipped from V and 6 bases from J, the junction kept 3 bases outside the gene matches.

The genes are TRBV4-1 and TRBJ2-4; D may be TRBD2 (5 bases). V lost 0 bases, J lost 0 bases, and 12 bases lay in between. Germline CDR1 is MGHRA and CDR2 is YSYEKL. This CDR3 has 17 amino acids. The CDR3 region has the DNA TGCGCCAGCAGCCAAGATCGAGGAGGCCTAGCCAAAAACATTCAGTACTTC. Encoded protein: CASSQDRGGLAKNIQYF.

Turning to this clone: One end of the junction fails to match germline, which may point to a read error. This chain links TRBV7-2 with TRBJ2-5; no firm D call. CDR1 is SGHTA, CDR2 FQGNSA, per germline. The CDR3 totals 13 residues. The DNA for the CDR3 is TGTGCCAGCAGCTTAGGCACTCAAGAGGCCCAGTACTTC. It encodes CASSLGTQEAQYF.

V gene TRBV4-2 combines with J gene TRBJ2-3, with 9 bases matching TRBD2. Trimming at V came to 1 base and at J to 2 bases, leaving 4 bases not matched to a gene. Germline CDR1 and CDR2: LGHNA and YNFKEQ. CDR3 size: 16 residues. CDR3 in DNA: TGTGCCAGCAGCCAAGCAGCGGGAGGTGCCACAGATACGCAGTATTTT. Protein product: CASSQAAGGATDTQYF.

V usage is TRBV19 and J usage is TRBJ2-3, with D possibly TRBD1 on 5 matching bases. The germline gives CDR1 LNHDA, CDR2 SQIVND (reference sequence). The CDR3 spans 14 residues. The V gene lost 2 bases and the J gene lost 1 base, with 7 bases spanning the gap. DNA of the CDR3: TGTGCCAGTAGTATAACACAGGGCACAGATACGCAGTATTTT. Protein product: CASSITQGTDTQYF.

This clone came up once. The V gene is TRBV5-5, the J gene TRBJ1-4; perhaps TRBD1 as D (5 bases). The V gene's germline CDR1 is SGHKS and CDR2 YYEKEE (reference sequence). This CDR3 has 19 amino acids. Trimming shortened V by 3 bases and J by 0 bases, and 21 bases separated the two germline ends. CDR3 DNA: TGTGCCAGCAGCTACCGACAGAGAAAGCACATGGCAACTAATGAAAAACTGTTTTTT. It codes for CASSYRQRKHMATNEKLFF. The full variable domain, rest sourced from reference TRBV5-5 and TRBJ1-4, is DAGVTQSPTHLIKTRGQQVTLRCSPISGHKSVSWYQQVLGQGPQFIFQYYEKEERGRGNFPDRFSARQFPNYSSELNVNALLLGDSALYLCASSYRQRKHMATNEKLFFGSGTQLSVL.

The V gene is TRBV5-4, the J gene TRBJ2-1; TRBD2 matches 7 bases. The CDR3 spans 16 residues. Looked up from germline, CDR1 is SGHNT and CDR2 is YYREEE (reference sequence). V was clipped by 0 bases and J by 2 bases; unmatched bases: 5. In DNA form, the CDR3 reads TGTGCCAGCAGCTTGGGCGGGAGTCCGGCCTACAATGAGCAGTTCTTC. Translating gives CASSLGGSPAYNEQFF.

The V gene is TRBV7-6, the J gene TRBJ2-1; TRBD2 matches at 11 bases. Germline V gene data show CDR1 as SGHVS and CDR2 as FNYEAQ. The CDR3 is 16 residues long. Germline trimming cut 1 base from V and 8 bases from J; bases unmatched to any gene: 7. The CDR3 bases are TGTGCCAGCAGCTTAGGATCTAGCGGGAGGTACGATGAGCAGTTCTTC. This encodes CASSLGSSGRYDEQFF.

The chain joins TRBV19 to TRBJ2-3; the match to TRBD1 covers 7 bases. Unmatched junction bases numbered 4, after V lost 5 bases and J lost 2 bases. The CDR3 contains 14 residues. The V gene's germline CDR1 is LNHDA and CDR2 SQIVND (reference sequence). The CDR3 loop reads CASSLGGPTDTQYF. CDR3 nucleotide sequence: TGTGCCAGTAGTCTAGGGGGCCCCACAGATACGCAGTATTTT.

The chain carries TRBV7-9 and TRBJ2-7, with 11 nucleotides matching TRBD1. Losses at the gene ends were 1 base for V and 7 bases for J; bases not matched to a gene: 9. Germline CDR1 and CDR2: SEHNR and FQNEAQ (reference sequence). CDR3 length: 16 amino acids. Here the CDR3 reads CASSLGLGTGGGEQYV. For the CDR3, the DNA is TGTGCCAGCAGCTTAGGCCTCGGGACAGGGGGTGGTGAGCAGTACGTC.